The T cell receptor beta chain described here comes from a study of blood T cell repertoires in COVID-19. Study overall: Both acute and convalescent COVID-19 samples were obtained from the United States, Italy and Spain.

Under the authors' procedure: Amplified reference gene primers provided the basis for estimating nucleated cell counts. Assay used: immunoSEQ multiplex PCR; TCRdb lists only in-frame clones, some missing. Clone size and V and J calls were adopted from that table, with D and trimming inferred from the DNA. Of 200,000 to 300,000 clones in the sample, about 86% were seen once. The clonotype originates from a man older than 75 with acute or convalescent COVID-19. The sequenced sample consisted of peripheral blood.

Here the CDR3 DNA reads TGTGCCTGGAGGATGGCAGGGGATTTCTACGAGCAGTACTTC. This codes for CAWRMAGDFYEQYF. The rearrangement uses TRBV30 and TRBJ2-7, with D maybe TRBD1 (6 bases). The CDR3 sequence is 14 residues long. V lost 3 bases, J lost 3 bases, and 15 bases lay in between. Germline CDR1 is GTSNPN and CDR2 is SVGIG (reference sequence).